The rows below give T cell receptor beta chains drawn from one sample of a study of T-cell memory formation after mild COVID-19. TCRdb redid the calling of the 5' RACE reads with MiXCR, one entry per CDR3 protein. Here the sample spans some 320,000 distinct CDR3 sequences, around an eighth being singletons. The sample was PBMCs or a T cell subset sorted from them (not recorded which). These receptors were obtained from a man aged 18 to 29 who had mild COVID-19 (a few samples of this study predate the infection). Cell type and time point are not known. Each CDR3 is given with its conserved first and last residue. Fields, in order: J gene, D gene, clone size, V gene, CDR3 protein, CDR3 DNA. D genes are given only for firm matches. Rows give clone size only sometimes, using once, few, many, or a class for an expanded clone.

>TRBJ1-1|-|many|TRBV7-6
CASSSFRGNTEAFF
TGTGCCAGCAGCTCGTTCAGGGGGAACACTGAAGCTTTCTTT
>TRBJ2-1|TRBD2|-|TRBV6-1
CASSLLAAYNEQFF
TGTGCCAGCAGTTTGCTAGCGGCCTACAATGAGCAGTTCTTC
>TRBJ2-3|-|-|TRBV11-1
CASRRGYSGSTDTQYF
TGTGCCAGCCGGAGGGGGTACAGCGGGAGCACAGATACGCAGTATTTT
>TRBJ2-5|TRBD2|-|TRBV7-9
CASSLAGEGKTQYF
TGTGCCAGCAGCTTAGCAGGGGAGGGGAAGACCCAGTACTTC
>TRBJ1-6|TRBD1|-|TRBV4-1
CASSQLTGGLGLHF
TGCGCCAGCAGCCAATTGACAGGGGGATTGGGGCTCCACTTT
>TRBJ1-1|-|-|TRBV5-1
CASSLMRISTEAFF
TGCGCCAGCAGCTTAATGAGGATTAGCACTGAAGCTTTCTTT
>TRBJ1-2|-|-|TRBV6-1
CASSGYTF
TGTGCCAGCAGCGGCTACACCTTC
>TRBJ2-5|-|-|TRBV24-1
CATSDLRGAGETQYF
TGTGCCACCAGTGATTTGAGGGGGGCGGGAGAGACCCAGTACTTC
>TRBJ2-1|-|few|TRBV18
CASSPPSGYNEQFF
TGTGCCAGCTCACCCCCCAGCGGCTACAATGAGCAGTTCTTC
>TRBJ1-4|TRBD1|-|TRBV23-1
CASSPTRSPGQGPEKLFF
TGCGCCAGCAGTCCTACACGCTCCCCGGGACAGGGCCCTGAAAAACTGTTTTTT
>TRBJ2-1|-|-|TRBV18
CASSPVGYNEQFF
TGTGCCAGCTCACCGGTCGGGTACAATGAGCAGTTCTTC
>TRBJ1-2|TRBD1|-|TRBV9
CASSGGQDRYTF
TGTGCCAGCAGCGGTGGACAGGACCGCTACACCTTC
>TRBJ1-6|TRBD1|many|TRBV6-5
CASSWTGANSPLHF
TGTGCCAGCAGTTGGACAGGGGCTAATTCACCCCTCCACTTT
>TRBJ1-2|-|-|TRBV7-2
CASSYGHPVGSGYTF
TGTGCCAGCAGCTACGGACATCCTGTCGGGAGTGGCTACACCTTC